What follows are 5 T cell receptor beta chains derived from one specimen sequenced in a study of response to subunit inactivated influenza vaccine. TCRdb re-derived calls from the RT-PCR reads in MiXCR, one entry per CDR3 protein. The profile shows more than 200,000 distinct CDR3 sequences, less than 15% of them singletons. Sequencing used non-naive T cells sorted from PBMCs, obtained approximately 15 days before vaccination. The receptors here all came from a man between 50 and 59 years old who received an inactivated influenza vaccine.

This clonotype has a handful of counts. This chain links TRBV6-1 with TRBJ1-4, with unresolved D. This CDR3 has 12 residues. Trimming removed 6 bases from V and 7 bases from J, with 9 bases in between. Germline values: CDR1 MNHNS, CDR2 SASEGT. The CDR3: CASRPGAEKLFF. CDR3 in DNA: TGTGCCAGCAGGCCGGGAGCTGAAAAACTGTTTTTT.

This clonotype was seen more than once but under ten times. The chain joins TRBV4-1 to TRBJ1-2; 7 bases fit TRBD1. Germline trimming cut 5 bases from V and 14 bases from J; bases unmatched to any gene: 17. The CDR3 runs 14 residues. CDR1 is MGHRA, CDR2 YSYEKL, per germline. The CDR3 nucleotides are TGCGCCAGCAGCAGGGAGGAGACAGGGCCCTTTAGGACCTTC. Its translation: CASSREETGPFRTF.

There are many counts of this clonotype. This chain joins TRBV6-1 and TRBJ2-1, with 7 bases matching TRBD1. Germline CDR1 MNHNS, CDR2 SASEGT. There are 14 residues in the CDR3. Germline trimming cut 5 bases from V and 4 bases from J; bases unmatched to any gene: 5. The CDR3 reads CASSPGQRYNEQFF. CDR3 nucleotide sequence: TGTGCCAGCAGTCCGGGACAGAGGTACAATGAGCAGTTCTTC.

There are many counts of this clonotype. The chain has TRBV7-9 and TRBJ2-4; 7 bases match TRBD1. The ends lost 10 bases at V and 5 bases at J; junction bases unmatched: 5. CDR3 length equals 12 residues. Germline values: CDR1 SEHNR, CDR2 FQNEAQ (reference sequence). DNA for the CDR3: TGTGCCACACAGGGGCTCCAAAACATTCAGTACTTC. This translates into CATQGLQNIQYF. The variable domain in full, with the rest retrieved from reference TRBV7-9 and TRBJ2-4, is DTGVSQNPRHKITKRGQNVTFRCDPISEHNRLYWYRQTLGQGPEFLTYFQNEAQLEKSRLLSDRFSAERPKGSFSTLEIQRTEQGDSAMYLCATQGLQNIQYFGAGTRLSVL.

This clonotype turned up a few times. V gene TRBV6-6 combines with J gene TRBJ1-6; D uncertain. The CDR3 is 13 residues long. Germline CDR1 reads MNHNY; CDR2 reads SVGAGI (reference sequence). The V gene lost 2 bases and the J gene lost 14 bases, with 13 bases spanning the gap. The chain's CDR3 is CASSYVPRTSLHF. The CDR3 bases are TGTGCCAGCAGTTACGTACCCAGGACGTCCCTCCACTTT.